The 21 T cell receptor beta chains presented below share a single source sample, sequenced in a study of T-cell memory formation after mild COVID-19. TCRdb analysed the 5' RACE reads with MiXCR anew, one entry per CDR3 protein. Among roughly 560,000 distinct CDR3 sequences listed, about a fifth were seen once. Specimen: PBMCs or a T cell subset sorted from them (not recorded which). The source is an adult woman who had mild COVID-19 (a few samples of this study predate the infection). Cell type and time point are not known.

V gene TRBV20-1 combines with J gene TRBJ2-1; tentative D call: TRBD1 (6 bases). This CDR3 comprises 15 residues. The germline V gene encodes CDR1 DFQATT and CDR2 SNEGSKA (reference sequence). V dropped 3 bases and J dropped 0 bases, with 12 bases sitting between them. In DNA form, the CDR3 reads TGCAGTGCTAGGGACCAGGGGAGCTCCTACAATGAGCAGTTCTTC. It specifies CSARDQGSSYNEQFF.

As DNA, the CDR3 is TGTGCCATCAGTCATCCCCCGGGACTTACAGATACGCAGTATTTT. Amino acids: CAISHPPGLTDTQYF. The chain joins TRBV10-3 to TRBJ2-3; D possibly corresponds to TRBD2 (6 bases). Trimming left V 5 bases short and J 3 bases short, with 15 bases between. This CDR3 has 15 residues. Germline V gene sequence: CDR1 ENHRY, CDR2 SYGVKD.

This clonotype was picked up a small number of times. The chain has TRBV5-1 and TRBJ2-2; 8 positions match TRBD1. With V trimmed by 5 bases and J by 6 bases, 9 bases remained unmatched. This CDR3 has 15 amino acids. Germline CDR1 is SGHRS and CDR2 is YFSETQ. The CDR3 DNA reads as TGCGCCAGCAGATCACAGGGGGGCTTGGCCGGGGAGCTGTTTTTT. Its translation is CASRSQGGLAGELFF.

This chain uses TRBV5-6 with TRBJ2-3; 7 bases match TRBD2. This CDR3 has 16 residues. Germline loops: CDR1 SGHDT, CDR2 YYEEEE. J lost 2 bases, V lost 0 bases, and 6 bases had no gene match. In nucleotides, the CDR3 is TGTGCCAGCAGCTTGGGGCCTAGCGGAACCACAGATACGCAGTATTTT. Its translation: CASSLGPSGTTDTQYF.

This clonotype was seen a handful of times. The V call is TRBV20-1, the J call TRBJ2-3; 8 nucleotides match TRBD2. V gave up 1 base and J gave up 7 bases; unmatched junction bases: 13. The CDR3 spans 16 residues. CDR1 DFQATT and CDR2 SNEGSKA come from the germline V gene (reference sequence). This CDR3 is CSARGYRAGGGNTQYF. In DNA, the CDR3 is TGCAGTGCTAGAGGTTACCGGGCGGGAGGAGGGAATACGCAGTATTTT.

In this sample, this clonotype turned up a few times. The rearrangement links TRBV27 to TRBJ1-5; no firm D call. There are 15 residues in the CDR3. The V and J ends lost 6 bases and 1 base respectively, with 13 bases between them. Germline CDR1 reads MNHEY; CDR2 reads SMNVEV (reference sequence). The CDR3 here is CASSLDGLSNQPQHF. For the CDR3, the DNA is TGTGCCAGCAGCCTCGACGGTTTAAGCAATCAGCCCCAGCATTTT.

This clonotype has more than one count but fewer than ten. The rearrangement joins TRBV24-1 to TRBJ2-2; TRBD1 or TRBD2 may be the D gene (5 bases each). The V gene's germline CDR1 is KGHDR and CDR2 SFDVKD. There are 19 residues in the CDR3. Trimming left V 6 bases short and J 0 bases short, with 22 bases between. The DNA of the CDR3 is TGTGCCACCAGTCCCCCAGGTAAATGGGACGGTGCGAACACCGGGGAGCTGTTTTTT. This sequence encodes CATSPPGKWDGANTGELFF.

The sample holds a few counts of this clonotype. The chain employs TRBV7-9 and TRBJ2-7, with 10 bases aligning to TRBD2. Germline-derived CDR1 and CDR2 are SEHNR and FQNEAQ (reference sequence). The J segment lost 6 bases and the V segment lost 4 bases, leaving 12 bases of the junction unmatched. The CDR3 sequence is 16 residues long. The CDR3 DNA sequence: TGTGCCAGCAGCTGGGGCTCCGGACTAGCGGCCTCCGAGCAGTACTTC. Translated: CASSWGSGLAASEQYF.

The table lists this clonotype with a few counts. This chain links TRBV7-2 with TRBJ2-5; tentatively, D is TRBD2 (5 bases). V was pared by 0 bases and J by 2 bases, with 7 bases between. CDR1 is SGHTA and CDR2 is FQGNSA in the germline V gene. This CDR3 region has 14 residues. The CDR3 bases are TGTGCCAGCAGCTTAGCGCGGGTTCAAGAGACCCAGTACTTC. The encoded protein is CASSLARVQETQYF.

The gene calls are TRBV7-3 and TRBJ2-2; 10 bases map to TRBD2. The junction had 7 bases not matched to a gene; V was cut back by 5 bases and J by 4 bases. The CDR3 runs to 16 residues. CDR1 is SGHTA and CDR2 is FQGTGA in the germline V gene. In DNA, the CDR3 is TGTGCCAGCAGCCTCAGCGGGGGGGGAGGCACCGGGGAGCTGTTTTTT. Translating gives CASSLSGGGGTGELFF.

This clonotype was seen a handful of times. The rearrangement links TRBV6-1 to TRBJ2-1; D gene uncertain. Looked up from germline, CDR1 is MNHNS and CDR2 is SASEGT. The CDR3 runs 16 residues. The ends were cut back, 4 bases at V and 4 bases at J, with 17 bases in the middle. The CDR3 coding sequence is TGTGCCAGCAGTGTCGGGCCTACTGAGGTATACAATGAGCAGTTCTTC. Amino acids: CASSVGPTEVYNEQFF.

In its sample, this clonotype was seen a few times. The rearrangement joins TRBV5-1 to TRBJ2-1; D unresolved. This CDR3 is built from 16 residues. Germline V gene data show CDR1 as SGHRS and CDR2 as YFSETQ. V was shortened by 6 bases and J by 5 bases, with 21 bases between the two germline ends. The CDR3 bases are TGCGCCAGCAACCGCCAAGGCGGCCTCTATAACAATGAGCAGTTCTTC. This gives the protein CASNRQGGLYNNEQFF. Full variable domain (outside the CDR3, taken from reference TRBV5-1 and TRBJ2-1): KAGVTQTPRYLIKTRGQQVTLSCSPISGHRSVSWYQQTPGQGLQFLFEYFSETQRNKGNFPGRFSGRQFSNSRSEMNVSTLELGDSALYLCASNRQGGLYNNEQFFGPGTRLTVL.

There are a few counts of this clonotype. The CDR3 DNA sequence: TGTGCCAGCAGCTCCCCACTTACAACTATGAACACTGAAGCTTTCTTT. The encoded protein is CASSSPLTTMNTEAFF. The J gene is TRBJ1-1, the V gene TRBV7-9, with D uncertain. Germline-derived CDR1 and CDR2 are SEHNR and FQNEAQ (reference sequence). This CDR3 region has 16 residues. V dropped 4 bases and J dropped 0 bases, with 15 bases sitting between them.

This clonotype was detected a few times. This rearrangement joins TRBV3-1 to TRBJ2-7; 9 nucleotides match TRBD2. The germline V gene has CDR1 LGHDT and CDR2 YNNKEL (reference sequence). The ends lost 4 bases at V and 2 bases at J; junction bases unmatched: 12. The length of the CDR3 is 17 residues. CDR3 protein: CASSPFSGLAGTYEQYF. CDR3 sequence (DNA): TGTGCCAGCAGCCCCTTTTCCGGGCTAGCGGGAACCTACGAGCAGTACTTC.

This chain uses TRBV7-9 with TRBJ1-2; D gene ambiguous. V lost 5 bases to trimming and J lost 3 bases, with 13 bases between them. The CDR3 consists of 14 residues. The V gene's germline CDR1 is SEHNR and CDR2 FQNEAQ (reference sequence). The CDR3 DNA sequence: TGTGCCAGCAGCCCAGTTTCGGGCTACTATGGCTACACCTTC. Translating it yields CASSPVSGYYGYTF.

The chain uses TRBV7-6 and TRBJ2-5; perhaps TRBD2 as D (6 bases). The germline gives CDR1 SGHVS, CDR2 FNYEAQ. CDR3 length equals 16 residues. V was shortened by 5 bases and J by 6 bases, with 22 bases between the two germline ends. CDR3 nucleotides: TGTGCCAGCAGCCACGAACTCAAATCCGCGGGGAAGACCCAGTACTTC. Encoded protein: CASSHELKSAGKTQYF.

The rearrangement uses TRBV24-1 and TRBJ2-7; possible D gene TRBD2, 7 bases. CDR3 length: 17 residues. Germline V gives CDR1 KGHDR, CDR2 SFDVKD. V shed 4 bases and J shed 4 bases, with 22 bases lying between them. The CDR3 DNA sequence: TGTGCCACCAGTGACCCGGGTAGTGGGGGGGCCTCGTACGAGCAGTACTTC. The encoded protein is CATSDPGSGGASYEQYF.

The chain joins TRBV5-6 to TRBJ2-7; the match to TRBD2 covers 9 bases. The CDR3 has 13 amino acids. Germline trimming cut 4 bases from V and 3 bases from J; bases unmatched to any gene: 2. Germline V gene data show CDR1 as SGHDT and CDR2 as YYEEEE. The CDR3 reads CASSIAGDYEQYF. As DNA, the CDR3 is TGTGCCAGCAGCATAGCGGGAGACTACGAGCAGTACTTC.

DNA of the CDR3: TGTGCCAGCAGCCCCGGAGGGACTAGCGGGGTCACAGATACGCAGTATTTT. This encodes CASSPGGTSGVTDTQYF. V and J are TRBV9 and TRBJ2-3; 13 bases align to TRBD2. This CDR3 region has 17 residues. The junction had 7 bases not matched to a gene; V was cut back by 4 bases and J by 2 bases. Germline lookup yields CDR1 SGDLS and CDR2 YYNGEE.

This clonotype appeared a few times. V is TRBV19 and J is TRBJ2-7, with 10 nucleotides matching TRBD2. This CDR3 has 16 amino acids. Looked up from germline, CDR1 is LNHDA and CDR2 is SQIVND (reference sequence). The V gene end was trimmed by 4 bases and the J gene end by 0 bases; junction bases not matched to a gene: 6. The DNA of the CDR3 is TGTGCCAGTAGTAGGTCTAGCGGGGGTGCCTCCTACGAGCAGTACTTC. Amino acids: CASSRSSGGASYEQYF.

This clonotype has a handful of counts. The rearrangement joins TRBV5-5 to TRBJ2-1; 10 nucleotides agree with TRBD2. The junction had 4 bases not matched to a gene; V was cut back by 3 bases and J by 4 bases. From germline, CDR1 is SGHKS and CDR2 YYEKEE (reference sequence). The length of the CDR3 is 15 residues. In nucleotides, the CDR3 is TGTGCCAGCAGCTATAGCGGGAGGCCGTACAATGAGCAGTTCTTC. Protein product: CASSYSGRPYNEQFF.